Presented here are 26 T cell receptor beta chains from one specimen sequenced in a study of blood T cell repertoires in COVID-19. Here immunoSEQ multiplex PCR was the method, and the copy in TCRdb shows in-frame clones only, minus some. The data show about 64,000 clones, roughly 80% seen once. The sample consisted of peripheral blood. These receptors were taken from a man aged 55 to 70 with COVID-19, enrolled during active disease.

J is TRBJ1-6 and V is TRBV5-1, with a possible D match to TRBD1 (6 bases). Looked up from germline, CDR1 is SGHRS and CDR2 is YFSETQ. Trimming shortened V by 3 bases and J by 4 bases, and 11 bases separated the two germline ends. This CDR3 comprises 15 residues. This chain's CDR3 is CASSSRGQYNSPLHF. The CDR3 region has the DNA TGCGCCAGCAGCTCCCGGGGACAATATAATTCACCCCTCCACTTT.

J is TRBJ2-1 and V is TRBV19; 8 nucleotides line up with TRBD2. Germline trimming cut 7 bases from V and 4 bases from J; bases unmatched to any gene: 9. Germline V gene sequence: CDR1 LNHDA, CDR2 SQIVND (reference sequence). This CDR3 region has 15 residues. CDR3 residues: CASNPGGSIYNEQFF. The CDR3 nucleotides read TGTGCCAGTAATCCGGGAGGGTCTATTTACAATGAGCAGTTCTTC.

V gene TRBV10-3 combines with J gene TRBJ1-6, with a tentative D call TRBD1 (5 bases). CDR3 length: 15 amino acids. CDR1 is ENHRY and CDR2 is SYGVKD in the germline V gene. The V end was cut by 7 bases, the J end by 7 bases, with 17 bases between. In DNA, the CDR3 is TGTGCCATCAAGGGTGGGGCCAGCGCGAATTCACCCCTCCACTTT. Protein: CAIKGGASANSPLHF.

This clone was detected once. J is TRBJ2-7 and V is TRBV2, with TRBD1 identical over 8 bases. CDR3 length equals 14 residues. Losses at the gene ends were 5 bases for V and 3 bases for J; bases not matched to a gene: 6. The germline V gene has CDR1 SNHLY and CDR2 FYNNEI. As DNA, the CDR3 is TGTGCCAGCAGTCCTCCAGGACAGGGCTACGAGCAGTACTTC. This encodes CASSPPGQGYEQYF.

This chain links TRBV5-1 with TRBJ2-1; 7 nucleotides line up with TRBD2. This CDR3 spans 14 amino acids. The V gene's germline CDR1 is SGHRS and CDR2 YFSETQ. Trimming took 4 bases from V and 6 from J; bases not matched to a gene: 7. CDR3 in DNA: TGCGCCAGCAGCCCGGGGGGTAGGGGCAATGAGCAGTTCTTC. It is translated as CASSPGGRGNEQFF.

This clone was picked up a small number of times. This sequence joins TRBV5-1 and TRBJ1-1; 9 nucleotides agree with TRBD1. The V gene's germline CDR1 is SGHRS and CDR2 YFSETQ. The CDR3 spans 13 residues. With 7 bases clipped from V and 1 base from J, the junction kept 2 bases outside the gene matches. The CDR3 DNA reads as TGCGCCAGCGGGGGACAGGGGAACACTGAAGCTTTCTTT. The encoded protein is CASGGQGNTEAFF.

This clone appeared a single time. This chain's CDR3 is CASSPGRLAGYEQYF. The CDR3 bases are TGTGCCAGCAGTCCAGGAAGACTAGCAGGCTACGAGCAGTACTTC. This rearrangement joins TRBV6-5 to TRBJ2-7; 7 bases are a match to TRBD2. V was pared by 5 bases and J by 3 bases, with 10 bases of the junction left unmatched. Germline V gives CDR1 MNHEY, CDR2 SVGAGI. The CDR3 spans 15 residues.

The chain has TRBV30 and TRBJ2-5; TRBD1 might be the D (6 bases). The CDR3 covers 14 residues. V lost 4 bases to trimming and J lost 2 bases, with 14 bases between them. Germline CDR1 reads GTSNPN; CDR2 reads SVGIG (reference sequence). CDR3 coding DNA: TGTGCCTGGAATACCCCGGGACAACAAGAGACCCAGTACTTC. It codes for CAWNTPGQQETQYF.

A single count supports this clone. The gene calls are TRBV7-3 and TRBJ1-1, with D hard to call. The CDR3 is 13 residues long. Germline V gives CDR1 SGHTA, CDR2 FQGTGA. V was clipped by 5 bases and J by 1 base, with 8 bases between them. The chain's CDR3 is CASSTVSNTEAFF. In DNA form, the CDR3 reads TGTGCCAGCAGCACGGTTTCGAACACTGAAGCTTTCTTT.

This clone was seen a few times. The V and J genes are TRBV18 and TRBJ2-7; tentatively, D is TRBD2 (6 bases). CDR3 size: 12 residues. Germline-derived CDR1 and CDR2 are KGHSH and LQKENI. V lost 5 bases and J 4 bases, leaving 9 bases between the germline ends. The CDR3 sequence is CASSSGVYEQYF. As DNA, the CDR3 is TGTGCCAGCTCATCGGGGGTGTACGAGCAGTACTTC.

This clone was detected only a few times. The rearrangement links TRBV2 to TRBJ2-7; D not resolved. The germline V gene has CDR1 SNHLY and CDR2 FYNNEI. V was shortened by 8 bases and J by 1 base, with 6 bases between the two germline ends. This CDR3 comprises 11 residues. CDR3 nucleotide sequence: TGTGCCAGCCGGTTTTCCTACGAGCAGTACTTC. Amino acid sequence: CASRFSYEQYF.

The DNA for the CDR3 is TGTGCCAGCAGCTTAGGGGCCGGGACAGCTTATGAAAAACTGTTTTTT. The encoded protein is CASSLGAGTAYEKLFF. The genes are TRBV5-6 and TRBJ1-4; 7 nucleotides align to TRBD1. Germline CDR1 is SGHDT and CDR2 is YYEEEE. The trim removed 2 bases at V and 6 bases at J, leaving 10 bases unmatched. The CDR3 runs 16 residues. Complete variable domain (other parts from reference TRBV5-6 and TRBJ1-4): DAGVTQSPTHLIKTRGQQVTLRCSPKSGHDTVSWYQQALGQGPQFIFQYYEEEERQRGNFPDRFSGHQFPNYSSELNVNALLLGDSALYLCASSLGAGTAYEKLFFGSGTQLSVL.

CDR3 bases: TGCGCCAGCAGCCCGAGGGTCTCAGGCGAAAATGAAAAACTGTTTTTT. Its protein is CASSPRVSGENEKLFF. The rearrangement links TRBV5-1 to TRBJ1-4; D is unclear. V lost 4 bases, J lost 5 bases, and 18 bases lay in between. The CDR3 spans 16 residues. In germline, CDR1 is SGHRS, CDR2 YFSETQ.

The genes are TRBV19 and TRBJ2-3; D is undetermined. Germline assignment: CDR1 LNHDA and CDR2 SQIVND (reference sequence). The CDR3 totals 15 residues. Trimming removed 3 bases at V and 3 bases at J, with 13 bases between. The CDR3, as DNA: TGTGCCAGTAGTATTGGAGCGAGACCGACAGATACGCAGTATTTT. Its translation is CASSIGARPTDTQYF.

The V gene is TRBV4-2, the J gene TRBJ2-7; 10 nucleotides match TRBD2. From germline, CDR1 is LGHNA and CDR2 YNFKEQ. V shed 0 bases and J 7 bases; nucleotides not matched to a gene: 9. This CDR3 comprises 16 residues. CDR3 residues: CASSQDSSGGVLEQYF. The CDR3 bases are TGTGCCAGCAGCCAAGATAGCAGCGGGGGGGTTCTGGAGCAGTACTTC.

The chain couples TRBV2 to TRBJ2-5; 10 nucleotides line up with TRBD1. CDR3 length: 15 residues. The V gene's germline CDR1 is SNHLY and CDR2 FYNNEI. The V and J ends lost 5 bases and 5 bases, in that order; junction bases with no gene match: 8. CDR3 in amino acids: CASSFGTGAVETQYF. The CDR3 region has the DNA TGTGCCAGCAGTTTTGGGACAGGGGCTGTGGAGACCCAGTACTTC.

Only a few counts were recorded for this clone. V usage is TRBV2 and J usage is TRBJ2-1; no firm D call. V was shortened by 8 bases and J by 8 bases, with 13 bases between the two germline ends. From germline, CDR1 is SNHLY and CDR2 FYNNEI. The CDR3 spans 12 residues. The CDR3 DNA reads TGTGCCAGCTTTGCGAGAGAGGATGAGCAGTTCTTC. Its translation is CASFAREDEQFF.

The table lists this clone with a few counts. The chain employs TRBV21-1 and TRBJ1-5; TRBD1, as called in the table, went unchecked against the DNA. TRBV21-1 is classified as a pseudogene. CDR3 length: 10 residues. The CDR3 bases are TGTGCCATTTCAAATCAGCCCCAGCATTTT. Translation: CAISNQPQHF.

This sequence joins TRBV27 and TRBJ2-7; the match to TRBD1 covers 7 bases. V lost 6 bases to trimming and J lost 0 bases; unmatched junction nucleotides: 2. The CDR3 runs 13 residues. Germline CDR1 and CDR2: MNHEY and SMNVEV (reference sequence). CDR3 sequence: CASSWDSSYEQYF. The CDR3 nucleotides are TGTGCCAGCAGCTGGGACAGCTCCTACGAGCAGTACTTC.

This clone was recorded a few times. The V gene is TRBV2, the J gene TRBJ2-7; D gene unclear. The CDR3 contains 13 residues. Trimming cost V 6 bases and J 5 bases, with 14 bases left between them. The V gene's germline CDR1 is SNHLY and CDR2 FYNNEI. The CDR3 is CASSSYLGNEQYF. The CDR3 nucleotides read TGTGCCAGCAGCTCCTATCTAGGTAACGAGCAGTACTTC.

The chain links TRBV2 to TRBJ2-3, with a weak D call TRBD2 (5 bases). The CDR3 consists of 14 residues. CDR1 and CDR2 from the germline V gene are SNHLY and FYNNEI. Trimming stripped 7 bases from V and 3 bases from J, with 14 bases between. In nucleotides, the CDR3 is TGTGCCAGCACCCGGGATCTGGGGACAGATACGCAGTATTTT. This encodes CASTRDLGTDTQYF.

The genes are TRBV11-2 and TRBJ2-3, with 7 bases aligning to TRBD1. CDR3 length: 15 residues. The J segment lost 4 bases and the V segment lost 3 bases, leaving 7 bases of the junction unmatched. The germline V gene encodes CDR1 SGHAT and CDR2 FQNNGV. The CDR3 DNA follows: TGTGCCAGCAGCTTCCCCGACAGGGTGGCAGATACGCAGTATTTT. It codes for CASSFPDRVADTQYF.

This clone appeared a few times. The CDR3, as DNA: TGTGCCAGCTCACGCCTAGAACAGGGGGGGAATGAGCAGTTCTTC. Encoded protein: CASSRLEQGGNEQFF. The rearrangement uses TRBV18 and TRBJ2-1; TRBD1 is a possible D gene (8 bases). This CDR3 has 15 amino acids. V shed 4 bases and J shed 7 bases, with 17 bases lying between them. Germline CDR1 and CDR2: KGHSH and LQKENI.

The V gene is TRBV5-1, the J gene TRBJ2-3; 7 bases agree with TRBD1. The V gene's germline CDR1 is SGHRS and CDR2 YFSETQ. The V and J ends lost 4 bases and 4 bases, in that order; junction bases with no gene match: 6. The CDR3 loop spans 14 amino acids. The CDR3 nucleotides are TGCGCCAGCAGCATGACAGGGATCGCAGATACGCAGTATTTT. This translates into CASSMTGIADTQYF. Full variable domain (missing parts from reference TRBV5-1 and TRBJ2-3): KAGVTQTPRYLIKTRGQQVTLSCSPISGHRSVSWYQQTPGQGLQFLFEYFSETQRNKGNFPGRFSGRQFSNSRSEMNVSTLELGDSALYLCASSMTGIADTQYFGPGTRLTVL.

The rearrangement uses TRBV19 and TRBJ1-3; a possible D gene is TRBD1 (6 bases). Trimming left V 5 bases short and J 5 bases short, with 16 bases between. The CDR3 spans 15 residues. The germline gives CDR1 LNHDA, CDR2 SQIVND (reference sequence). CDR3 amino acids: CASSYAQQGRNTIYF. The CDR3 coding sequence is TGTGCCAGTAGTTACGCTCAACAGGGTCGAAACACCATATATTTT. Using reference TRBV19 and TRBJ1-3 for the parts outside the CDR3, the full variable domain is DGGITQSPKYLFRKEGQNVTLSCEQNLNHDAMYWYRQDPGQGLRLIYYSQIVNDFQKGDIAEGYSVSREKKESFPLTVTSAQKNPTAFYLCASSYAQQGRNTIYFGEGSWLTVV.

This sequence joins TRBV19 and TRBJ1-1; TRBD1 agrees at 10 bases. The trim removed 10 bases at V and 0 bases at J, leaving 11 bases unmatched. The CDR3 is 16 amino acids. Germline assignment: CDR1 LNHDA and CDR2 SQIVND (reference sequence). CDR3 protein: CATYRDRGSLNTEAFF. The CDR3 DNA reads as TGTGCCACATACCGGGACAGGGGTTCTTTGAACACTGAAGCTTTCTTT.